This T cell receptor (beta chain) was identified in a study of T cell responses to AZD1222 COVID-19 vaccine. This CDR3 region has 13 residues. CDR1 and CDR2 (germline): SGHTA, FQGNSA. Trimming at V came to 5 bases and at J to 7 bases, leaving 4 bases not matched to a gene. Concerning this clone itself: Its antigen is as yet unknown.

Using immunoSEQ multiplex PCR, the repertoire was profiled, and TCRdb retains in-frame clones only, with some absent. The sample contains about 270,000 clones, 94% of which appear only once. Points from the study as a whole: Recipients of AZD1222 seropositive at baseline numbered only 5 or 6. Mostly white British, mostly female donors; authors suggested clonal diversity may be underestimated. Reports indicate that nearly half of spike-specific TCRs are directed at unmutated variant regions. Repertoire sampling occurred only after the peak T cell response.

The clonotype comes from an adult who received the AZD1222 COVID-19 vaccine. Sequenced material: peripheral blood, taken 28 days after the second AZD1222 dose. This chain uses TRBV7-2 with TRBJ1-5; 8 bases agree with TRBD1. CDR3 DNA sequence: TGTGCCAGCAGCCCAGGGGGCCGGCAGCCCCAGCATTTT. Translating it yields CASSPGGRQPQHF.